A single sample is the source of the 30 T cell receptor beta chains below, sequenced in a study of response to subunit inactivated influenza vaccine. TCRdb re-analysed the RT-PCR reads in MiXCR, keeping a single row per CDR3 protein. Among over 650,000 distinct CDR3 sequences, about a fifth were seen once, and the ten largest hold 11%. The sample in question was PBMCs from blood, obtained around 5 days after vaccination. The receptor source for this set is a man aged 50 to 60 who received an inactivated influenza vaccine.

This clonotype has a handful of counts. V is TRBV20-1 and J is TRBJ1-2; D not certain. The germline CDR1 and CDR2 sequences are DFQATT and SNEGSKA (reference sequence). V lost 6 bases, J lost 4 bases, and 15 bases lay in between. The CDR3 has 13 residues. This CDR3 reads CSADPRLRYGYTF. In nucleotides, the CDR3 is TGCAGTGCCGACCCGAGACTCCGCTATGGCTACACCTTC.

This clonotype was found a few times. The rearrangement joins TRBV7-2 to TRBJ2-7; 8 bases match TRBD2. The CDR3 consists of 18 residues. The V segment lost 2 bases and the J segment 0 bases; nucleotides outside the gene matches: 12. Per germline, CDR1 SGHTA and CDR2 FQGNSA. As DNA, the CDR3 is TGTGCCAGCAGCTTAAGCGGGAGAAGTCTGGGGATCTCCTACGAGCAGTACTTC. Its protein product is CASSLSGRSLGISYEQYF.

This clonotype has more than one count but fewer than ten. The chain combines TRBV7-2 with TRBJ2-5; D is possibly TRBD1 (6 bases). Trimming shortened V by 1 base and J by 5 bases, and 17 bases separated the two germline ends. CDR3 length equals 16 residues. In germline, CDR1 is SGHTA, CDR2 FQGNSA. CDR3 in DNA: TGTGCCAGCAGCTTAGTGGGGGACAAGGGTTGGGAGACCCAGTACTTC. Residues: CASSLVGDKGWETQYF.

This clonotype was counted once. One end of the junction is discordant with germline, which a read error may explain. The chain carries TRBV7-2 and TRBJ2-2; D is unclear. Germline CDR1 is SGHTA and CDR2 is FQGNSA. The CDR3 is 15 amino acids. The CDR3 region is CATSPMRPNTGELFF. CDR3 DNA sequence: TGTGCCACCAGCCCCATGAGACCGAACACCGGGGAGCTGTTTTTT.

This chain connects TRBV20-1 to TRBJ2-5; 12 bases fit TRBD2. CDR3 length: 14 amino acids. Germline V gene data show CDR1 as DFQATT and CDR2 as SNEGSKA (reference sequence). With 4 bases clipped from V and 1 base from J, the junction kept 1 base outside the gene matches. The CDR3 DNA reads TGCAGTGCTACGACTAGCGGGAGCCAAGAGACCCAGTACTTC. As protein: CSATTSGSQETQYF.

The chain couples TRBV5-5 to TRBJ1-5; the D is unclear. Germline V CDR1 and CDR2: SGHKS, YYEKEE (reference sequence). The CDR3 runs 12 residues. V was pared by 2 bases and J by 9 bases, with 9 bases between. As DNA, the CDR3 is TGTGCCAGCAGCTTTTTCACGCGGCCCCAGCATTTT. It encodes CASSFFTRPQHF.

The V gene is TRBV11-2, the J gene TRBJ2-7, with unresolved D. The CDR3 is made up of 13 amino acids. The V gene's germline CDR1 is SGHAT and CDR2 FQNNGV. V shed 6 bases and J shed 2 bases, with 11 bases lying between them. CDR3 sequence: CASRAGNTYEQYF. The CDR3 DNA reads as TGTGCCAGCAGGGCAGGAAACACCTACGAGCAGTACTTC.

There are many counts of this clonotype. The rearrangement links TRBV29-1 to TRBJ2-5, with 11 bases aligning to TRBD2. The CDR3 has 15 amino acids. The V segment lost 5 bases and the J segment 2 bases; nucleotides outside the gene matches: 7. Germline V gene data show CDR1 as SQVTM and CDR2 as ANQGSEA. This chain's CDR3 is CSVNLAGGKQETQYF. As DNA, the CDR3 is TGCAGCGTTAATTTAGCGGGGGGGAAGCAAGAGACCCAGTACTTC.

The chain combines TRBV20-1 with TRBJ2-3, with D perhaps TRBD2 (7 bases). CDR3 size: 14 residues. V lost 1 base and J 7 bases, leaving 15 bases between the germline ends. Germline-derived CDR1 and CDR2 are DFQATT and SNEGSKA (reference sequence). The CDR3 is CSARGAGATHTQYF. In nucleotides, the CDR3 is TGCAGTGCTAGAGGGGCGGGGGCCACCCATACGCAGTATTTT.

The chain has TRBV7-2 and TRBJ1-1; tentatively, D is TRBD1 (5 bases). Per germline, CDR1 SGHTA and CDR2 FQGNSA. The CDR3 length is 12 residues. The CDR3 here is CAAGWRNTEAFF. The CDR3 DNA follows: TGTGCAGCAGGGTGGAGGAACACTGAAGCTTTCTTT.

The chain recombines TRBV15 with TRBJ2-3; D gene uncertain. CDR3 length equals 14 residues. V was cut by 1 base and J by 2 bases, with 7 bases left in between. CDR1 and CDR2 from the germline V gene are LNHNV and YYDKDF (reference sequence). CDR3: CATSRGLFTDTQYF. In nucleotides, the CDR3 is TGTGCCACCAGCAGAGGCCTGTTCACAGATACGCAGTATTTT.

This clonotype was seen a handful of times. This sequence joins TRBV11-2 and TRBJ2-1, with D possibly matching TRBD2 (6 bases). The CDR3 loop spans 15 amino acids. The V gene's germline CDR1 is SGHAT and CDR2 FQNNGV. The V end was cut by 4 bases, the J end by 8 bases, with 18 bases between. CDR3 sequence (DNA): TGTGCCAGCAGCTCGGGACTTGAGGTCGGGGATGAGCAGTTCTTC. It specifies CASSSGLEVGDEQFF.

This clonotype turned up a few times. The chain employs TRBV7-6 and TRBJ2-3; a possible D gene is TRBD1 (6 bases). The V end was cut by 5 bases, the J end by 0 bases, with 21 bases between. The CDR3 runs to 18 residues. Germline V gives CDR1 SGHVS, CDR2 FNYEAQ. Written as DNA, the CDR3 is TGTGCCAGCAGCCCTATAAGCGTCAGGGGCGCGAGCACAGATACGCAGTATTTT. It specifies CASSPISVRGASTDTQYF.

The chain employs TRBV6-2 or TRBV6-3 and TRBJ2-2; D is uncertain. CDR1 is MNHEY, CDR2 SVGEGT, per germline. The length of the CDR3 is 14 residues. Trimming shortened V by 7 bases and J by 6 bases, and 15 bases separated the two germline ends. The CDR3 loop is CASNRFVGAGELFF. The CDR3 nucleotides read TGTGCCAGCAACCGTTTCGTCGGCGCCGGGGAGCTGTTTTTT.

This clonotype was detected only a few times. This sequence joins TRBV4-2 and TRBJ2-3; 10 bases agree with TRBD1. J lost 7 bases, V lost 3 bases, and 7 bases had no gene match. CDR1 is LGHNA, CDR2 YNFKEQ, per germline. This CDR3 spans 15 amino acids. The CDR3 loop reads CASSQTGGVENTQYF. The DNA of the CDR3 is TGTGCCAGCAGCCAGACAGGGGGCGTAGAGAATACGCAGTATTTT.

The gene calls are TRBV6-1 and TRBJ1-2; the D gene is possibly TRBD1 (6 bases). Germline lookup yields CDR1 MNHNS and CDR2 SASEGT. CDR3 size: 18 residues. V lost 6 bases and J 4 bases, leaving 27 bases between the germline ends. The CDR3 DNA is TGTGCCAGCAGCCCCAACCCGGGGGCTTATTTCTTCAGCTATGGCTACACCTTC. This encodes CASSPNPGAYFFSYGYTF.

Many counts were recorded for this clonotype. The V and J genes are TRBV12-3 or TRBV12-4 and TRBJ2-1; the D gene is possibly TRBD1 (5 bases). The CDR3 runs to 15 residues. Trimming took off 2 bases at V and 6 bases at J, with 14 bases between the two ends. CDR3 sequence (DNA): TGTGCCAGCAGTTTATCGCCAGGGCTGGGCAATGAGCAGTTCTTC. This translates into CASSLSPGLGNEQFF.

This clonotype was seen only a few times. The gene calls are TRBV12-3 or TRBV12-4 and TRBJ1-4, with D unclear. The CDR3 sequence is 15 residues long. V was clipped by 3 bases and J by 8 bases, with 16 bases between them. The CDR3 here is CASSLDLGLGEKLFF. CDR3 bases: TGTGCCAGCAGTTTGGATCTTGGACTCGGGGAAAAACTGTTTTTT.

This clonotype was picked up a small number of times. The CDR3 loop reads CASSSGGPGEFF. For the CDR3, the DNA is TGTGCCAGCAGCTCCGGTGGCCCCGGGGAGTTCTTC. V is TRBV5-5 and J is TRBJ2-1, with a tentative D call TRBD2 (5 bases). The length of the CDR3 is 12 residues. CDR1 is SGHKS, CDR2 YYEKEE, per germline (reference sequence). V dropped 3 bases and J dropped 14 bases, with 15 bases sitting between them.

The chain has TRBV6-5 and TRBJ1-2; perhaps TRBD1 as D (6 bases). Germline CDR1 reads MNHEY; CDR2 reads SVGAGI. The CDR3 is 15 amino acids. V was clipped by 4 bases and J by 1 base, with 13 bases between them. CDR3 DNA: TGTGCCAGCAGTTCCCGGGACACGGATAACTATGGCTACACCTTC. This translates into CASSSRDTDNYGYTF.

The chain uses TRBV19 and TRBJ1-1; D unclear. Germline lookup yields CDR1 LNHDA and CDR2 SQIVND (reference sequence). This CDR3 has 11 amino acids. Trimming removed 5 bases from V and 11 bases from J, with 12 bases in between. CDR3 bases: TGTGCCAGTAGTGAAGGCAGGCAGGCTTTCTTT. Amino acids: CASSEGRQAFF.

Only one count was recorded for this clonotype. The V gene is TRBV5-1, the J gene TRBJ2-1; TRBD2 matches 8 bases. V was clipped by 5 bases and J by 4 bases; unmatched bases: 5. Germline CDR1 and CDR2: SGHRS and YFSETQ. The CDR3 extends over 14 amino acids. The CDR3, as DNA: TGCGCCAGCAGAGACGGGGGGGTATACAATGAGCAGTTCTTC. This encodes CASRDGGVYNEQFF.

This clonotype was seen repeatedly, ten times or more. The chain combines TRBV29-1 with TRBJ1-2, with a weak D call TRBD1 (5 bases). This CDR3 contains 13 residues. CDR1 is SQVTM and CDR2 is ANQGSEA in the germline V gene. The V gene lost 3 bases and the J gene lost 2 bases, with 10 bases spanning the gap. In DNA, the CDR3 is TGCAGCGTTGACTTGCAGGGAAACTATGGCTACACCTTC. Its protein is CSVDLQGNYGYTF.

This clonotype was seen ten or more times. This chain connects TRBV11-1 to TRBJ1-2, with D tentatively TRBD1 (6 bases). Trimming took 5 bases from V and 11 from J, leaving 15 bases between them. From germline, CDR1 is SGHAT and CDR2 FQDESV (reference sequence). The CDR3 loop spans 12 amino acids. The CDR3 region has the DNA TGTGCCAGCAGCCCGACTGGACAGAGATACACCTTC. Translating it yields CASSPTGQRYTF.

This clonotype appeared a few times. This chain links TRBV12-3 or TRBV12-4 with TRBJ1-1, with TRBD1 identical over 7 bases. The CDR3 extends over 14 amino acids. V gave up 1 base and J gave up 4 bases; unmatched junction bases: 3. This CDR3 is CASSLGQGITEAFF. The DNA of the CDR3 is TGTGCCAGCAGTTTAGGACAGGGTATCACTGAAGCTTTCTTT.

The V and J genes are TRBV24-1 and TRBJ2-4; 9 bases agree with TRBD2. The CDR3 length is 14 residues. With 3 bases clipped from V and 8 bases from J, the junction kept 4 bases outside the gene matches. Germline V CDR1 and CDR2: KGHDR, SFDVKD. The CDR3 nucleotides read TGTGCCACCAGTGATGGTAGCGGGAGCGACATTCAGTACTTC. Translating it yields CATSDGSGSDIQYF.

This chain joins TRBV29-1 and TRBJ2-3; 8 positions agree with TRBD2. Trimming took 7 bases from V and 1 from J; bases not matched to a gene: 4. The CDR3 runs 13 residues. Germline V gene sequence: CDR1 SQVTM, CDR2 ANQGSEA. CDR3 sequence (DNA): TGCAGCGGGCGACTAGCGCGCACAGATACGCAGTATTTT. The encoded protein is CSGRLARTDTQYF.

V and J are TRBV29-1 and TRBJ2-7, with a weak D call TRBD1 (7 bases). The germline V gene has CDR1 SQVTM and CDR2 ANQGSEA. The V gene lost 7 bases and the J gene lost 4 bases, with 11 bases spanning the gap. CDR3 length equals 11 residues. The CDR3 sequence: CSGGTAYEQYF. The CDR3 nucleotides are TGCAGCGGCGGGACAGCTTACGAGCAGTACTTC.

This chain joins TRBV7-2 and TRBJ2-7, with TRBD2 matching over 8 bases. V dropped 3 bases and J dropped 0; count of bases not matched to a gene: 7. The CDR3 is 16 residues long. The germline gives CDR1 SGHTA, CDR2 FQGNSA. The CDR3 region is CASSFVLREDSYEQYF. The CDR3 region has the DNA TGTGCCAGCAGCTTCGTTTTGCGGGAGGACTCCTACGAGCAGTACTTC.

This CDR3 is CASSSLRDGLIEQYF. CDR3 bases: TGTGCCAGCAGCTCGCTCCGGGACGGTCTCATCGAGCAGTACTTC. The gene calls are TRBV7-9 and TRBJ2-7; D possibly uses TRBD1 or TRBD2 (5 bases each). Germline CDR1 SEHNR, CDR2 FQNEAQ (reference sequence). Trimming removed 4 bases at V and 6 bases at J, with 19 bases between. The CDR3 is 15 amino acids.